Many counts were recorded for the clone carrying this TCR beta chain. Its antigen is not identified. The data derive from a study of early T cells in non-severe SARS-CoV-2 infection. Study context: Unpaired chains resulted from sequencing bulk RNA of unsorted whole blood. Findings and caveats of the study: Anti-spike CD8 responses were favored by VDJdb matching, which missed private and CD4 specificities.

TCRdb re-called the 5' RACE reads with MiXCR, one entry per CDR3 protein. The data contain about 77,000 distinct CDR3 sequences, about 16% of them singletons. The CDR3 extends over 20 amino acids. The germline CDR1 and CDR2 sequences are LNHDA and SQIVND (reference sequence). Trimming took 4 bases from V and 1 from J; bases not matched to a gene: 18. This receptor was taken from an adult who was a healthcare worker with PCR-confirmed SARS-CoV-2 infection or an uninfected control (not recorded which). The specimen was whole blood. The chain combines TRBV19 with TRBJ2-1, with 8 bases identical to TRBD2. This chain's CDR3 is CASSTLREGPLLLSYNEQFF. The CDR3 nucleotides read TGTGCCAGTAGTACCTTACGGGAGGGTCCCCTGCTTTTGTCCTACAATGAGCAGTTCTTC.